The rows below give T cell receptor beta chains drawn from one sample of a study of T cells in Graves' hyperthyroidism and ophthalmopathy. From the multiplex PCR reads, TCRdb called clonotypes with MiXCR, one entry per CDR3 protein. The table has 300,000 to 450,000 distinct CDR3 sequences, 14% to 15% seen once. Sequencing input: blood. All receptors come from a woman aged 25 to 39 with Graves' hyperthyroidism. CDR3s include the opening cysteine and the closing phenylalanine or tryptophan.

V: TRBV11-3; J: TRBJ2-2; CDR3: CASSPPGSTGELFF
V: TRBV4-2; J: TRBJ2-2; CDR3: CASSRRTSGSGDTGELFF
V: TRBV27; J: TRBJ2-1; CDR3: CASSLRDSFYYNEQFF
V: TRBV3-1; J: TRBJ2-1; CDR3: CASSQDPSEQSSYNEQFF
V: TRBV9; J: TRBJ2-1; CDR3: CASSVEAGAAYNEQFF
V: TRBV12-3/TRBV12-4; J: TRBJ2-5; CDR3: CASSLGTGGGETQYF
V: TRBV6-5; J: TRBJ2-2; CDR3: CASSYSGGELFF
V: TRBV28; J: TRBJ2-2; CDR3: CASSFVVPELFF
V: TRBV5-1; J: TRBJ2-4; CDR3: CASSGNGAKNIQYF
V: TRBV10-3; J: TRBJ2-4; CDR3: CAISESGTLAKNIQYF
V: TRBV20-1; J: TRBJ1-2; CDR3: CSARGGSGTGAHGYTF
V: TRBV6-5; J: TRBJ2-3; CDR3: CASSYGASAASTDTQYF
V: TRBV12-5; J: TRBJ2-3; CDR3: CASGFGGDTQYF
V: TRBV27; J: TRBJ2-3; CDR3: CASSLRLAGGPGTDTQYF
V: TRBV7-3; J: TRBJ2-1; CDR3: CASSLGSGRVIEQFF
V: TRBV7-2; J: TRBJ1-1; CDR3: CASSLGLGDTEAFF
V: TRBV10-3; J: TRBJ2-2; CDR3: CAISGTSGNLGELFF
V: TRBV14; J: TRBJ2-1; CDR3: CASSLDYNEQLF
V: TRBV9; J: TRBJ2-1; CDR3: CASSVGYGHEQFF
V: TRBV24-1; J: TRBJ2-7; CDR3: CATSDAGTDSYEQYF
V: TRBV27; J: TRBJ2-7; CDR3: CASRARTQSPYEQYF
V: TRBV6-2/TRBV6-3; J: TRBJ2-7; CDR3: CASSYVQGGYEQYF
V: TRBV25-1; J: TRBJ2-2; CDR3: CASSELQNTGELFF
V: TRBV6-1; J: TRBJ2-7; CDR3: CASSEEGTLTSEQYF
V: TRBV5-1; J: TRBJ2-1; CDR3: CASSLEAGNYNEQFF
V: TRBV6-2/TRBV6-3; J: TRBJ1-3; CDR3: CASSYSQGTVSGNTIYF
V: TRBV27; J: TRBJ1-4; CDR3: CASSFEGRGEKLFF
V: TRBV2; J: TRBJ1-5; CDR3: CASQRDSNQPQHF
V: TRBV6-2/TRBV6-3; J: TRBJ1-5; CDR3: CASQGTGKSNQPQHF
V: TRBV6-1; J: TRBJ2-7; CDR3: CASSSGTTGNEQYF
V: TRBV13; J: TRBJ2-7; CDR3: CASSLQGAREQYF
V: TRBV11-2; J: TRBJ2-5; CDR3: CASSLSSSGLAQYF
V: TRBV3-1; J: TRBJ1-1; CDR3: CASSPGGGLEAFF
V: TRBV28; J: TRBJ2-7; CDR3: CASKRDGISYEQYF
V: TRBV9; J: TRBJ2-1; CDR3: CASSGGLASYNEQFF
V: TRBV10-2; J: TRBJ1-5; CDR3: CASTRTGKEPQHF
V: TRBV2; J: TRBJ2-7; CDR3: CASSEGGSREQYF
V: TRBV20-1; J: TRBJ2-1; CDR3: CSARDTGGYNEQFF
V: TRBV28; J: TRBJ1-4; CDR3: CASSPDTTNEKLFF
V: TRBV27; J: TRBJ2-3; CDR3: CASSWGTSTDTQYF
V: TRBV6-9; J: TRBJ1-1; CDR3: CASSYWSVTADTEAFF
V: TRBV15; J: TRBJ2-5; CDR3: CATSRDPQPQETQYF
V: TRBV20-1; J: TRBJ2-7; CDR3: CSANQLAGYEQYF
V: TRBV2; J: TRBJ1-1; CDR3: CASSEALPGNTEAFF
V: TRBV7-3; J: TRBJ2-2; CDR3: CASSPTSGLGGELFF
V: TRBV5-1; J: TRBJ2-1; CDR3: CASSPTSGTYYNEQFF
V: TRBV6-1; J: TRBJ2-5; CDR3: CASSESWPQYF
V: TRBV11-2; J: TRBJ1-6; CDR3: CASSRSGYNSPLHF
V: TRBV6-1; J: TRBJ2-7; CDR3: CASSEVLGVTYEQYF